The present TCR beta chain was sequenced within a study of cytomegalovirus exposure and HLA in healthy donors. V gave up 2 bases and J gave up 6 bases; unmatched junction bases: 6. This CDR3 region has 14 residues. CDR1 SEHNR and CDR2 FQNEAQ come from the germline V gene (reference sequence). Amplification used 60 Vbeta primers and 13 Jbeta primers. Assay: immunoSEQ multiplex PCR; the TCRdb copy retains only in-frame clones and omits some. The sample has a few hundred thousand clones; approximately 80% are singletons. Each donor was nominally healthy when sampled (though unrecorded immune exposures were likely).

This TCR was recovered from a man aged 35 to 55 in good health and CMV-seronegative. J is TRBJ1-2 and V is TRBV7-9; 7 bases line up with TRBD1. The sequenced sample was PBMCs. The CDR3, as DNA: TGTGCCAGCAGCTTAAGGGGACAGATGGATGGCTACACCTTC. This gives the protein CASSLRGQMDGYTF.